Below, 17 T cell receptor beta chains from the same sample are listed, as sequenced in a study of shared clonotypes between healthy human individuals. Clones were sequenced by immunoSEQ multiplex PCR, and TCRdb holds only the in-frame ones, with some missing. The sample lists approximately 1,500,000 clones; 95% to 99% were seen once. The source material was naive CD4+ T cells sorted from blood. Subset meaning: CD45RA+ positively selected. The receptors stem from a man aged 25-45 years in good health.

V gene TRBV7-3 combines with J gene TRBJ1-2; D is unclear. Trimming took off 5 bases at V and 7 bases at J, with 14 bases between the two ends. This CDR3 is built from 13 residues. Germline loops: CDR1 SGHTA, CDR2 FQGTGA. The CDR3 here is CASSVAGESGYTF. The CDR3 coding sequence is TGTGCCAGCAGCGTTGCTGGGGAGAGTGGCTACACCTTC.

The chain is built from TRBV18 and TRBJ2-5; 8 bases fit TRBD2. Germline V CDR1 and CDR2: KGHSH, LQKENI. CDR3 size: 17 residues. The trim removed 3 bases at V and 4 bases at J, leaving 13 bases unmatched. The CDR3 DNA follows: TGTGCCAGCTCACCTCTCGGGGCTAGCGGGTCGGGAGAGACCCAGTACTTC. It yields the protein CASSPLGASGSGETQYF.

V is TRBV7-2 and J is TRBJ2-1, with TRBD2 matching over 9 bases. V dropped 2 bases and J dropped 4; count of bases not matched to a gene: 9. Germline CDR1 is SGHTA and CDR2 is FQGNSA. CDR3 length: 17 amino acids. The CDR3 sequence is CASSLQGSGRGYNEQFF. The CDR3 DNA sequence: TGTGCCAGCAGCTTACAAGGTAGCGGGAGAGGTTACAATGAGCAGTTCTTC.

The chain recombines TRBV10-3 with TRBJ1-4; D is perhaps TRBD1 (5 bases). The V end lost 0 bases, the J end lost 8 bases, and 13 bases lay between the germline ends. This CDR3 spans 15 amino acids. Germline values: CDR1 ENHRY, CDR2 SYGVKD. The CDR3 loop is CAISESVGPGEKLFF. The DNA of the CDR3 is TGTGCCATCAGTGAGTCTGTGGGCCCAGGGGAAAAACTGTTTTTT.

J is TRBJ2-3 and V is TRBV5-1; D is possibly TRBD2 (5 bases). CDR1 is SGHRS, CDR2 YFSETQ, per germline. V was clipped by 4 bases and J by 3 bases, with 15 bases between them. CDR3 length equals 15 residues. The CDR3 here is CASSMDPSGTDTQYF. In DNA, the CDR3 is TGCGCCAGCAGCATGGACCCGTCGGGGACAGATACGCAGTATTTT.

CDR3 sequence (DNA): TGTGCCAGCAGTAACACAGGGTTCACTGAAGCTTTCTTT. It yields the protein CASSNTGFTEAFF. The chain combines TRBV28 with TRBJ1-1, with a weak D call TRBD1 (6 bases). Trimming shortened V by 5 bases and J by 4 bases, and 11 bases separated the two germline ends. Germline V CDR1 and CDR2: MDHEN, SYDVKM. This CDR3 comprises 13 residues.

The chain uses TRBV5-1 and TRBJ2-5; D gene uncertain. Germline V gene lookup returns CDR1 SGHRS and CDR2 YFSETQ. The CDR3 has 15 amino acids. The V end was cut by 0 bases, the J end by 2 bases, with 11 bases between. This CDR3 is CASSLAAFRQETQYF. The CDR3, as DNA: TGCGCCAGCAGCTTGGCCGCTTTCAGACAAGAGACCCAGTACTTC. Combining the CDR3 with reference TRBV5-1 and TRBJ2-5 gives the whole variable domain KAGVTQTPRYLIKTRGQQVTLSCSPISGHRSVSWYQQTPGQGLQFLFEYFSETQRNKGNFPGRFSGRQFSNSRSEMNVSTLELGDSALYLCASSLAAFRQETQYFGPGTRLLVL.

CDR3 in DNA: TGTGCCAGCAGTGAGGGGGCGCGGGGCTACACCTTC. Amino acids: CASSEGARGYTF. This sequence joins TRBV28 and TRBJ1-2, with 7 bases aligning to TRBD1. With 5 bases clipped from V and 8 bases from J, the junction kept 5 bases outside the gene matches. The CDR3 totals 12 residues. Germline V gene sequence: CDR1 MDHEN, CDR2 SYDVKM.

The chain uses TRBV5-1 and TRBJ2-1; the D gene is possibly TRBD2 (5 bases). This CDR3 has 15 residues. The ends were cut back, 4 bases at V and 0 bases at J, with 11 bases in the middle. Germline lookup yields CDR1 SGHRS and CDR2 YFSETQ. CDR3 in DNA: TGCGCCAGCAGCGTACGAGCGGTCTCCTACAATGAGCAGTTCTTC. This sequence encodes CASSVRAVSYNEQFF. The entire variable domain, with the rest obtained from reference TRBV5-1 and TRBJ2-1, is as follows: KAGVTQTPRYLIKTRGQQVTLSCSPISGHRSVSWYQQTPGQGLQFLFEYFSETQRNKGNFPGRFSGRQFSNSRSEMNVSTLELGDSALYLCASSVRAVSYNEQFFGPGTRLTVL.

V usage is TRBV7-2 and J usage is TRBJ2-6; D gene unclear. Trimming shortened V by 3 bases and J by 1 base, and 7 bases separated the two germline ends. CDR3 length: 15 amino acids. CDR1 SGHTA and CDR2 FQGNSA come from the germline V gene. This CDR3 is CASSFGRSGANVLTF. DNA for the CDR3: TGTGCCAGCAGCTTTGGGCGGTCTGGGGCCAACGTCCTGACTTTC.

The chain carries TRBV19 and TRBJ1-5; TRBD1 aligns across 7 bases. V was clipped by 7 bases and J by 2 bases; unmatched bases: 8. Germline CDR1 reads LNHDA; CDR2 reads SQIVND (reference sequence). The CDR3 length is 15 residues. The CDR3 loop reads CASIKQGSGNQPQHF. The CDR3 DNA is TGTGCCAGTATCAAACAGGGGTCCGGCAATCAGCCCCAGCATTTT.

The chain recombines TRBV18 with TRBJ1-1; tentatively, D is TRBD1 (5 bases). The V end lost 3 bases, the J end lost 4 bases, and 12 bases lay between the germline ends. Germline V CDR1 and CDR2: KGHSH, LQKENI. CDR3 size: 14 residues. CDR3 sequence reads: CASSPQVGGTEAFF. CDR3 nucleotides: TGTGCCAGCTCACCCCAGGTCGGGGGCACTGAAGCTTTCTTT.

The V call is TRBV6-6, the J call TRBJ2-6; perhaps D is TRBD1 or TRBD2 (5 bases each). The length of the CDR3 is 15 residues. Trimming pared 6 bases from V and 2 bases from J, leaving 11 bases between. Germline CDR1 reads MNHNY; CDR2 reads SVGAGI (reference sequence). The CDR3 DNA is TGTGCCAGCAGCCCTGGGGGAGCTGGGGCCAACGTCCTGACTTTC. Translated, it gives CASSPGGAGANVLTF.

This clone was recorded only once. The sample has other DNA sequences that encode this CDR3 too. The chain employs TRBV28 and TRBJ2-1; 14 nucleotides line up with TRBD2. After removal of 4 bases from V and 8 bases from J, the junction contained 4 bases not matched to a gene. The CDR3 is 15 amino acids. CDR1 is MDHEN and CDR2 is SYDVKM in the germline V gene. The CDR3 reads CASSWGTSGSHEQFF. The DNA for the CDR3 is TGTGCCAGCAGTTGGGGGACTAGCGGGAGTCATGAGCAGTTCTTC.

The V and J genes are TRBV4-1 and TRBJ2-5; D is tentatively TRBD1 or TRBD2 (5 bases each). Per the germline V gene, CDR1 is MGHRA and CDR2 is YSYEKL. This CDR3 has 15 residues. Trimming took off 1 base at V and 2 bases at J, with 11 bases between the two ends. The CDR3 DNA reads as TGCGCCAGCAGCCAAGTGGGGGTTTCTCAAGAGACCCAGTACTTC. Protein product: CASSQVGVSQETQYF.

The chain couples TRBV5-1 to TRBJ2-7; TRBD2 aligns across 8 bases. The length of the CDR3 is 12 residues. J gave up 6 bases and V 4 bases, and 3 bases lay outside the gene matches. Germline V CDR1 and CDR2: SGHRS, YFSETQ. CDR3 amino acids: CASSPAGGEQYF. As DNA, the CDR3 is TGCGCCAGCAGCCCGGCGGGGGGCGAGCAGTACTTC. Full variable domain (rest looked up from reference TRBV5-1 and TRBJ2-7): KAGVTQTPRYLIKTRGQQVTLSCSPISGHRSVSWYQQTPGQGLQFLFEYFSETQRNKGNFPGRFSGRQFSNSRSEMNVSTLELGDSALYLCASSPAGGEQYFGPGTRLTVT.

This clone was seen only a few times. This rearrangement joins TRBV7-9 to TRBJ2-2; D is perhaps TRBD1 or TRBD2 (5 bases each). The CDR3 has 13 residues. Germline CDR1 SEHNR, CDR2 FQNEAQ (reference sequence). Trimming removed 5 bases at V and 14 bases at J, with 18 bases between. The DNA for the CDR3 is TGTGCCAGCAGCCCAGAGGGTCAGGGTGCACTGTTTTTT. This sequence encodes CASSPEGQGALFF. Combining the CDR3 with reference TRBV7-9 and TRBJ2-2 gives the whole variable domain DTGVSQNPRHKITKRGQNVTFRCDPISEHNRLYWYRQTLGQGPEFLTYFQNEAQLEKSRLLSDRFSAERPKGSFSTLEIQRTEQGDSAMYLCASSPEGQGALFFGEGSRLTVL.